Listed below are T cell receptor beta chains from one sample, sequenced in a study of post-analysis software for immune sequencing data. TCRdb fed the PCR reads into MiXCR, producing one record per CDR3 protein. The sample contains approximately 690,000 distinct CDR3 sequences, 55% to 70% of which appear only once. Material: blood. These receptors were taken from a girl aged 2 to 10 with multiple sclerosis. Both conserved end residues are part of each CDR3. Fields, in order: V gene, D gene, clone size, J gene, CDR3 DNA, CDR3 protein. The D gene is left open where the match is weak. Expanded clones get a size class; other rows say once, few or many, or leave the size out.

v_gene: TRBV6-1; d_gene: TRBD2; abundance: few; j_gene: TRBJ2-3; CDR3nt: TGTGCCAGCAGCTCGACTAGCGGGAGGGCCCAGCGCACAGATACGCAGTATTTT; CDR3aa: CASSSTSGRAQRTDTQYF
v_gene: TRBV4-3; d_gene: TRBD1; abundance: NA; j_gene: TRBJ2-1; CDR3nt: TGCGCCAGCAGCCAAAGGGTAGGGGGCGGTGAGCAGTTCTTC; CDR3aa: CASSQRVGGGEQFF
v_gene: TRBV20-1; d_gene: NA; abundance: NA; j_gene: TRBJ1-2; CDR3nt: TGCAGTGCTAGAGATCCCGGCACCCTTTATGGCTACACCTTC; CDR3aa: CSARDPGTLYGYTF
v_gene: TRBV4-1; d_gene: NA; abundance: NA; j_gene: TRBJ2-1; CDR3nt: TGCGCCAGCAGCCATCTTGAGGCTGAGCAGTTCTTC; CDR3aa: CASSHLEAEQFF
v_gene: TRBV3-1; d_gene: NA; abundance: few; j_gene: TRBJ1-2; CDR3nt: TGTGCCAGCAGCCAACTGGATGGCTACACCTTC; CDR3aa: CASSQLDGYTF
v_gene: TRBV6-6; d_gene: TRBD1; abundance: NA; j_gene: TRBJ1-2; CDR3nt: TGTGCCAGCAGTTATCCGGGACAGACTACAGATGGCTACACCTTC; CDR3aa: CASSYPGQTTDGYTF
v_gene: TRBV12-3/TRBV12-4; d_gene: NA; abundance: NA; j_gene: TRBJ2-3; CDR3nt: TGTGCCAGCAGTTTAGGGCTATCAGGGGCGACGCAGTATTTT; CDR3aa: CASSLGLSGATQYF
v_gene: TRBV29-1; d_gene: TRBD2; abundance: NA; j_gene: TRBJ2-1; CDR3nt: TGCAGCGCTGAGCAGGCGCGGGAGTATCCCAATGAGCAGTTCTTC; CDR3aa: CSAEQAREYPNEQFF
v_gene: TRBV7-3; d_gene: NA; abundance: few; j_gene: TRBJ2-3; CDR3nt: TGTGCCAGCAGCTTAAACAGGGCTACAGATACGCAGTATTTT; CDR3aa: CASSLNRATDTQYF
v_gene: TRBV20-1; d_gene: TRBD1; abundance: once; j_gene: TRBJ1-5; CDR3nt: TGCAGTGCTAGAGAACCAGGGGGCCATGGCAATCAGCCCCAGCATTTT; CDR3aa: CSAREPGGHGNQPQHF
v_gene: TRBV29-1; d_gene: NA; abundance: NA; j_gene: TRBJ2-1; CDR3nt: TGCAGCGTTGTCCCTTTAGCACGGAGCTCCTACAATGAGCAGTTCTTC; CDR3aa: CSVVPLARSSYNEQFF
v_gene: TRBV7-2; d_gene: NA; abundance: few; j_gene: TRBJ2-7; CDR3nt: TGTGCCGGCAGCTTAGCAAGGGACAACTCCTACGAGCAGTACTTC; CDR3aa: CAGSLARDNSYEQYF
v_gene: TRBV12-3/TRBV12-4; d_gene: TRBD2; abundance: NA; j_gene: TRBJ2-1; CDR3nt: TGTACCAGCAGTTTTAGACTAGCGGGATTCAACAATGAGCAGTTCTTC; CDR3aa: CTSSFRLAGFNNEQFF
v_gene: TRBV14; d_gene: TRBD2; abundance: NA; j_gene: TRBJ2-7; CDR3nt: TGTGCCAGCAGCCCCCAACTAGCGGGCTCCTACGAGCAGTACTTC; CDR3aa: CASSPQLAGSYEQYF
v_gene: TRBV27; d_gene: TRBD2; abundance: once; j_gene: TRBJ2-2; CDR3nt: TGTGCCAGCAGTTTACAACTAGCGGGCTACACCGGGGAGCTGTTTTTT; CDR3aa: CASSLQLAGYTGELFF
v_gene: TRBV20-1; d_gene: TRBD1; abundance: few; j_gene: TRBJ2-1; CDR3nt: TGCAGTGCTAGAGGGTCCAGCGGACAGGGAATTTACTCCTACAATGAGCAGTTCTTC; CDR3aa: CSARGSSGQGIYSYNEQFF
v_gene: TRBV29-1; d_gene: NA; abundance: NA; j_gene: TRBJ2-5; CDR3nt: TGCAGCGTTGAGATAGGAGGGGAGACCCAGTACTTC; CDR3aa: CSVEIGGETQYF
v_gene: TRBV24-1; d_gene: NA; abundance: NA; j_gene: TRBJ1-1; CDR3nt: TGTGCCACCCGATCGGCAAGGAACACTGAAGCTTTCTTT; CDR3aa: CATRSARNTEAFF
v_gene: TRBV7-2; d_gene: NA; abundance: NA; j_gene: TRBJ2-1; CDR3nt: TGTGCCAGCAGTCAGGTGGGGGGTCCAGTTTACAATGAGCAGTTCTTC; CDR3aa: CASSQVGGPVYNEQFF
v_gene: TRBV2; d_gene: NA; abundance: NA; j_gene: TRBJ2-2; CDR3nt: TGTGCCAGCAAGCCCACACTGTTCGCCGGGGAGCTGTTTTTT; CDR3aa: CASKPTLFAGELFF
v_gene: TRBV6-5; d_gene: NA; abundance: NA; j_gene: TRBJ2-7; CDR3nt: TGTGCCAGCAGTACCCGGACGAGCGGCAACGAGCAGTACTTC; CDR3aa: CASSTRTSGNEQYF
v_gene: TRBV13; d_gene: TRBD1; abundance: once; j_gene: TRBJ1-3; CDR3nt: TGTGCCAGCAGCTGGGGGACAGGGGCCCCTGGAAACACCATATATTTT; CDR3aa: CASSWGTGAPGNTIYF
v_gene: TRBV12-3/TRBV12-4; d_gene: NA; abundance: once; j_gene: TRBJ2-7; CDR3nt: TGTGCCAGCAGATCCGGGACCGTCTCCTACGAGCAGTACTTC; CDR3aa: CASRSGTVSYEQYF
v_gene: TRBV4-2; d_gene: NA; abundance: NA; j_gene: TRBJ1-2; CDR3nt: TGTGCCAGCAGCCAAGAAAATCTACTTTATGGCTACACCTTC; CDR3aa: CASSQENLLYGYTF
v_gene: TRBV2; d_gene: NA; abundance: NA; j_gene: TRBJ2-1; CDR3nt: TGTGCCAGCAGTGGGTCCGGGAAGAATGAGCAGTTCTTC; CDR3aa: CASSGSGKNEQFF
v_gene: TRBV5-1; d_gene: TRBD1; abundance: NA; j_gene: TRBJ1-2; CDR3nt: TGCGCCAGCAGCCGCACAGGGGCGACTAACTATGGCTACACCTTC; CDR3aa: CASSRTGATNYGYTF
v_gene: TRBV29-1; d_gene: TRBD1; abundance: NA; j_gene: TRBJ2-5; CDR3nt: TGCAGCGTTGGGGACAGCTTCCAAGAGACCCAGTACTTC; CDR3aa: CSVGDSFQETQYF
v_gene: TRBV5-1; d_gene: NA; abundance: few; j_gene: TRBJ2-3; CDR3nt: TGCGCCAGCAGCTATGCTGGGCGGTCCCGGGATACGCAGTATTTT; CDR3aa: CASSYAGRSRDTQYF
v_gene: TRBV12-3/TRBV12-4; d_gene: TRBD2; abundance: NA; j_gene: TRBJ2-7; CDR3nt: TGTGCCAGCAGTTCGTCCGGGACTAGCGCCACCTACGAGCAGTACTTC; CDR3aa: CASSSSGTSATYEQYF
v_gene: TRBV10-3; d_gene: NA; abundance: few; j_gene: TRBJ2-7; CDR3nt: TGTGCCGTTCAGGGGACCATGTACGAGCAGTACTTC; CDR3aa: CAVQGTMYEQYF
v_gene: TRBV5-1; d_gene: NA; abundance: NA; j_gene: TRBJ2-7; CDR3nt: TGCGCCAGCAGCTGGGGGCGGCTAGCGGACCCCTACGAGCAGTACTTC; CDR3aa: CASSWGRLADPYEQYF
v_gene: TRBV7-9; d_gene: TRBD2; abundance: NA; j_gene: TRBJ2-3; CDR3nt: TGTGCCAGCAGCTTAATGCTAGCGGGATTGACAGATACGCAGTATTTT; CDR3aa: CASSLMLAGLTDTQYF
v_gene: TRBV20-1; d_gene: NA; abundance: NA; j_gene: TRBJ2-3; CDR3nt: TGCAGTGCTCAGGACCCGAGCACAGATACGCAGTATTTT; CDR3aa: CSAQDPSTDTQYF
v_gene: TRBV20-1; d_gene: TRBD1; abundance: few; j_gene: TRBJ2-3; CDR3nt: TGCAGTGCTAGAGTCGGACAGGGGGACACAGATACGCAGTATTTT; CDR3aa: CSARVGQGDTDTQYF
v_gene: TRBV29-1; d_gene: NA; abundance: few; j_gene: TRBJ2-1; CDR3nt: TGCAGCGTTATAGGACTTTTCTACAATGAGCAGTTCTTC; CDR3aa: CSVIGLFYNEQFF
v_gene: TRBV5-1; d_gene: TRBD2; abundance: NA; j_gene: TRBJ2-2; CDR3nt: TGCGCCAGCAGCCCGGGACTAGCGGAAACCGGGGAGCTGTTTTTT; CDR3aa: CASSPGLAETGELFF
v_gene: TRBV5-1; d_gene: NA; abundance: NA; j_gene: TRBJ2-3; CDR3nt: TGCGCCAGCAGCTTAAATAGCCCAGATACGCAGTATTTT; CDR3aa: CASSLNSPDTQYF
v_gene: TRBV13; d_gene: TRBD1; abundance: NA; j_gene: TRBJ2-7; CDR3nt: TGTGCCAGCAGCATGGACAGGGGCCTCTACGAGCAGTACTTC; CDR3aa: CASSMDRGLYEQYF
v_gene: TRBV18; d_gene: NA; abundance: once; j_gene: TRBJ2-7; CDR3nt: TGTGCCTGCTCACCATACGGAAACTACGAGCAGTACTTC; CDR3aa: CACSPYGNYEQYF
v_gene: TRBV21-1; d_gene: NA; abundance: NA; j_gene: TRBJ2-7; CDR3nt: TGTGCCAGCAGCCTCCTGGACAGGGGGCGTTCCTACGAGCAGTACTTC; CDR3aa: CASSLLDRGRSYEQYF
v_gene: TRBV5-1; d_gene: TRBD1; abundance: NA; j_gene: TRBJ1-5; CDR3nt: TGCGCCAGCAGCCCCCAGGGGGCCGGGAATCAGCCCCAGCATTTT; CDR3aa: CASSPQGAGNQPQHF
v_gene: TRBV19; d_gene: NA; abundance: few; j_gene: TRBJ2-6; CDR3nt: TGTGCCAGTAAGGAGGGACCTGGGGCCAACGTCCTGACTTTC; CDR3aa: CASKEGPGANVLTF
v_gene: TRBV11-3; d_gene: NA; abundance: few; j_gene: TRBJ2-1; CDR3nt: TGTGCCAGCAGCGTAGGCGTCGGGGCAGGGTCGTACAATGAGCAGTTCTTC; CDR3aa: CASSVGVGAGSYNEQFF
v_gene: TRBV9; d_gene: TRBD1; abundance: few; j_gene: TRBJ2-1; CDR3nt: TGTGCCAGCAGCGAGGGGACAGGGGTTGGAAATGAGCAGTTCTTC; CDR3aa: CASSEGTGVGNEQFF
v_gene: TRBV28; d_gene: TRBD1; abundance: NA; j_gene: TRBJ1-1; CDR3nt: TGTGCCAGCAATTCCGGGGGGGAGGGGGCGAACACTGAAGCTTTCTTT; CDR3aa: CASNSGGEGANTEAFF
v_gene: TRBV4-3; d_gene: NA; abundance: NA; j_gene: TRBJ1-2; CDR3nt: TGCGCCAGCAGCCAAGATGGGCAGTCTTACTATGGCTACACCTTC; CDR3aa: CASSQDGQSYYGYTF
v_gene: TRBV10-3; d_gene: NA; abundance: NA; j_gene: TRBJ2-7; CDR3nt: TGTGCCATCAGTGAGTCGCGGGCCACTAGAGATTACGAGCAGTACTTC; CDR3aa: CAISESRATRDYEQYF
v_gene: TRBV5-1; d_gene: TRBD2; abundance: NA; j_gene: TRBJ2-7; CDR3nt: TGCGCCAGCAGAGGCGGGAGCGCCTACGAGCAGTACTTC; CDR3aa: CASRGGSAYEQYF
v_gene: TRBV5-1; d_gene: NA; abundance: NA; j_gene: TRBJ1-1; CDR3nt: TGCGCCAGCAGCTCATCGATGACAGGAGACACTGAAGCTTTCTTT; CDR3aa: CASSSSMTGDTEAFF
v_gene: TRBV12-3/TRBV12-4; d_gene: TRBD1; abundance: few; j_gene: TRBJ1-2; CDR3nt: TGTGCCAGCAGTTTCGGGACAGGGTATGGCTACACCTTC; CDR3aa: CASSFGTGYGYTF
v_gene: TRBV18; d_gene: NA; abundance: NA; j_gene: TRBJ1-5; CDR3nt: TGTGCCAGCTCACCAGAAGGCAATCAGCCCCAGCATTTT; CDR3aa: CASSPEGNQPQHF
v_gene: TRBV5-1; d_gene: TRBD2; abundance: NA; j_gene: TRBJ2-5; CDR3nt: TGCGCCAGCAGGGCAGCCGGGACTAGAAGTCGAGAGCAGTACTTC; CDR3aa: CASRAAGTRSREQYF
v_gene: TRBV6-1; d_gene: TRBD1; abundance: NA; j_gene: TRBJ2-4; CDR3nt: TGTGCCAGCAGTCAGCAGACAGGGAATACGGCCAAAAACATTCAGTACTTC; CDR3aa: CASSQQTGNTAKNIQYF
v_gene: TRBV11-2; d_gene: TRBD2; abundance: NA; j_gene: TRBJ2-1; CDR3nt: TGTGCCAGCAGCTTTCTAGCGGGGGCCTACAATGAGCAGTTCTTC; CDR3aa: CASSFLAGAYNEQFF
v_gene: TRBV12-3/TRBV12-4; d_gene: NA; abundance: NA; j_gene: TRBJ2-3; CDR3nt: TGTGCCAGCAGGGCGGGGGCGGAAGATACGCAGTATTTT; CDR3aa: CASRAGAEDTQYF